This is a list of T cell receptor beta chains from one sample in a study of T cell changes during pregnancy in multiple sclerosis. Generated by immunoSEQ multiplex PCR, the TCRdb table keeps only in-frame clones and is missing some. This sample has tens of thousands of clones, with around 93% found just once. The sequences come from peripheral blood, collected in the first trimester of pregnancy. All receptors derive from a female donor with multiple sclerosis, enrolled in a pregnancy study. CDR3s include the opening cysteine and the closing phenylalanine or tryptophan. The D gene is left open where the match is weak. The listing skips clone size in some rows; elsewhere it reads once, few, many or a size class.

- | TRBJ1-2 | - | TRBV7-2 | CASSPFLPGDDYGYTF | TGTGCCAGCAGCCCCTTCCTCCCAGGGGATGACTATGGCTACACCTTC
- | TRBJ2-2 | - | TRBV19 | CASSIQGLNTGELFF | TGTGCCAGTAGTATTCAGGGGCTGAACACCGGGGAGCTGTTTTTT
- | TRBJ2-1 | - | TRBV27 | CASSLSLASNEQFF | TGTGCCAGCAGTTTATCGCTGGCCAGCAATGAGCAGTTCTTC
- | TRBJ1-3 | - | TRBV6-5 | CASSIDRRWNTIYF | TGTGCCAGCAGCATCGACAGGCGCTGGAACACCATATATTTT
TRBD1 | TRBJ2-7 | - | TRBV6-1 | CASSPRTGVTYEQYF | TGTGCCAGCAGTCCTCGGACAGGGGTTACCTACGAGCAGTACTTC
- | TRBJ1-2 | - | TRBV5-4 | CASSPAEDYGYTF | TGTGCCAGCAGCCCGGCGGAGGACTATGGCTACACCTTC
- | TRBJ1-1 | - | TRBV4-2 | CASSQGRSGGRNTEAFF | TGTGCCAGCAGCCAAGGTCGCTCCGGGGGGCGGAACACTGAAGCTTTCTTT
TRBD1 | TRBJ2-7 | - | TRBV12-5 | CASGQGQGVWYEQYF | TGTGCTAGTGGGCAAGGACAGGGGGTTTGGTACGAGCAGTACTTC
- | TRBJ1-1 | - | TRBV5-6 | CASRGRGYTEAFF | TGTGCCAGCAGGGGAAGGGGCTACACTGAAGCTTTCTTT
- | TRBJ1-2 | - | TRBV19 | CASTRSRVPYGYTF | TGTGCCAGTACCCGATCCCGGGTGCCCTATGGCTACACCTTC
TRBD1 | TRBJ2-1 | - | TRBV2 | CASRDRAEQFF | TGTGCCAGCCGGGACAGGGCTGAGCAGTTCTTC
- | TRBJ1-1 | - | TRBV7-9 | CASSLAGGEETEAFF | TGTGCCAGCAGCTTAGCGGGGGGGGAGGAGACTGAAGCTTTCTTT
- | TRBJ1-1 | - | TRBV7-9 | CASSLEYTEAFF | TGTGCCAGCAGCTTAGAATATACTGAAGCTTTCTTT
- | TRBJ2-2 | - | TRBV2 | CASSEYRVAGELFF | TGTGCCAGCAGTGAATACAGGGTAGCCGGGGAGCTGTTTTTT
TRBD1 | TRBJ1-6 | - | TRBV2 | CASRGTGQGNSPLHF | TGTGCCAGCAGAGGGACAGGTCAGGGTAATTCACCCCTCCACTTT
TRBD1 | TRBJ1-1 | - | TRBV6-1 | CASSPPTGFVEAFF | TGTGCCAGCAGTCCTCCGACAGGGTTCGTTGAAGCTTTCTTT
TRBD1 | TRBJ2-5 | - | TRBV4-2 | CASSQEGQGTQETQYF | TGTGCCAGCAGCCAAGAGGGACAGGGGACCCAAGAGACCCAGTACTTC
TRBD1 | TRBJ1-4 | - | TRBV29-1 | CSVIQGVGNEKLFF | TGCAGCGTGATCCAGGGGGTGGGTAATGAAAAACTGTTTTTT
- | TRBJ2-2 | few | TRBV9 | CASSAAGQETTGELFF | TGTGCCAGCAGCGCAGCGGGACAGGAGACCACCGGGGAGCTGTTTTTT
- | TRBJ1-3 | - | TRBV9 | CASSPRQSTGNTIYF | TGTGCCAGCAGCCCCCGACAGTCTACTGGAAACACCATATATTTT
TRBD1 | TRBJ2-6 | - | TRBV6-4 | CASSEGTGSGANVLTF | TGTGCCAGCAGTGAAGGGACAGGGTCTGGGGCCAACGTCCTGACTTTC
TRBD1 | TRBJ2-5 | - | TRBV11-1 | CASSLALQGASETQYF | TGTGCCAGCAGCTTAGCGCTCCAGGGGGCATCAGAGACCCAGTACTTC
- | TRBJ2-6 | - | TRBV10-3 | CAINPDRAGGANVLTF | TGTGCCATCAACCCTGACAGGGCGGGAGGGGCCAACGTCCTGACTTTC
TRBD1 | TRBJ1-6 | - | TRBV7-6 | CASSLGRGQGRGSPLHF | TGTGCCAGCAGCTTAGGCCGGGGACAGGGGCGGGGTTCACCCCTCCACTTT
- | TRBJ2-1 | few | TRBV9 | CASSVGGTTGVNEQFF | TGTGCCAGCAGCGTAGGTGGAACCACCGGGGTAAATGAGCAGTTCTTC
TRBD2 | TRBJ2-1 | once | TRBV5-1 | CASSPRLAALSYNEQFF | TGCGCCAGCAGCCCGAGACTAGCGGCCCTCTCCTACAATGAGCAGTTCTTC
- | TRBJ1-2 | - | TRBV27 | CASRPSTGVRQGYTF | TGTGCCAGCAGACCTTCAACGGGGGTCCGTCAGGGCTACACCTTC
TRBD2 | TRBJ2-3 | - | TRBV9 | CASSQRGAPPSTDTQYF | TGTGCCAGCAGCCAGCGGGGGGCCCCCCCGAGCACAGATACGCAGTATTTT
- | TRBJ2-1 | - | TRBV9 | CASTLGGADRLGNEQFF | TGTGCCAGCACCCTAGGCGGGGCAGACCGTTTGGGCAATGAGCAGTTCTTC
- | TRBJ2-6 | - | TRBV5-4 | CASSLALYRSSGANVLTF | TGTGCCAGCAGCTTGGCCCTATACAGATCTTCTGGGGCCAACGTCCTGACTTTC
TRBD1 | TRBJ2-1 | - | TRBV7-2 | CASSLLGQGLGNEQFF | TGTGCCAGCAGCTTGTTGGGACAGGGTCTGGGTAATGAGCAGTTCTTC
- | TRBJ1-2 | - | TRBV14 | CASSHRTFTNYGYTF | TGTGCCAGCAGCCATAGGACATTTACTAACTATGGCTACACCTTC
- | TRBJ1-3 | - | TRBV7-7 | CASSPGPTSGNTIYF | TGTGCTAGCAGTCCAGGTCCGACCTCTGGAAACACCATATATTTT
- | TRBJ2-5 | - | TRBV18 | CASSPVRTAETQYF | TGTGCCAGCTCACCAGTACGGACAGCAGAGACCCAGTACTTC
TRBD2 | TRBJ2-3 | - | TRBV27 | CASRPQPLAGSTDTQYF | TGTGCCAGTAGGCCCCAGCCCCTAGCGGGGAGCACAGATACGCAGTATTTT
- | TRBJ1-5 | - | TRBV5-8 | CASSWGERRAKHF | TGTGCCAGCAGCTGGGGGGAACGCAGAGCCAAGCATTTT
- | TRBJ2-2 | - | TRBV6-1 | CASMEGSGELFF | TGTGCCAGCATGGAGGGAAGCGGGGAGCTGTTTTTT
TRBD1 | TRBJ1-2 | - | TRBV27 | CASSKEDRADGYTF | TGTGCCAGCAGTAAGGAGGACAGGGCGGATGGCTACACCTTC
TRBD1 | TRBJ2-7 | - | TRBV7-9 | CASSFLQGKHEQYF | TGTGCCAGCAGCTTCCTACAGGGGAAACACGAGCAGTACTTC
TRBD1 | TRBJ1-2 | - | TRBV11-1 | CASSGDRGLLDGYTF | TGTGCCAGCAGCGGGGACAGGGGGCTTCTCGATGGCTACACCTTC
- | TRBJ1-4 | - | TRBV6-1 | CASSAQGWEKLFF | TGTGCCAGCAGTGCCCAGGGCTGGGAAAAACTGTTTTTT
- | TRBJ1-4 | - | TRBV30 | CAWSVQPGGAWGKLFF | TGTGCCTGGAGTGTACAACCGGGAGGGGCGTGGGGGAAACTGTTTTTT
TRBD1 | TRBJ1-2 | - | TRBV13 | CASSFRQGLANYGYTF | TGTGCCAGCAGCTTTAGACAGGGCTTAGCTAACTATGGCTACACCTTC
TRBD1 | TRBJ1-4 | - | TRBV5-5 | CASSIEGAREKLFF | TGTGCCAGCAGCATTGAGGGGGCAAGGGAAAAACTGTTTTTT
TRBD2 | TRBJ2-3 | - | TRBV5-1 | CASVAGPSTDTQYF | TGCGCCAGCGTAGCGGGGCCTAGCACAGATACGCAGTATTTT
TRBD1 | TRBJ1-1 | - | TRBV7-3 | CASSRQGLFMNTEAFF | TGTGCCAGCAGCCGACAGGGGCTATTCATGAACACTGAAGCTTTCTTT
- | TRBJ1-3 | - | TRBV7-2 | CASSLFGGPGNTIYF | TGTGCCAGCAGCTTATTTGGGGGCCCTGGAAACACCATATATTTT
TRBD2 | TRBJ2-5 | - | TRBV5-4 | CASSLYSLSSGGRGPQTQYF | TGTGCCAGCAGCTTGTACTCTCTGTCTAGCGGGGGCCGTGGTCCACAGACCCAGTACTTC
TRBD2 | TRBJ2-1 | - | TRBV5-6 | CASSSAGTSGTYNEQFF | TGTGCCAGCAGCTCGGCCGGGACTAGCGGGACCTACAATGAGCAGTTCTTC
- | TRBJ1-4 | - | TRBV5-3 | CARSSRRGVTNEKLFF | TGTGCCAGAAGCTCTCGTAGAGGCGTAACTAATGAAAAACTGTTTTTT